This TCR beta chain was captured in a study of breast tumors, draining lymph nodes, adjacent tissues. TCRdb analysed the multiplex PCR reads with MiXCR anew, one entry per CDR3 protein. The sample yields some 140,000 distinct CDR3 sequences, 21% seen once. The CDR3 runs 18 residues. The germline gives CDR1 SGHRS, CDR2 YFSETQ. Worth noting for this clonotype: The antigen is undetermined. The CDR3 does not close with the conserved phenylalanine or tryptophan, likely indicating a read error.

Breast cancer patients provided tissue from their axillary draining lymph nodes. Study-level points and caveats: Tumor and nontumor repertoires were significantly more similar in luminal-like than in basal-like breast cancer.

This rearrangement joins TRBV5-1 to TRBJ1-6; D is perhaps TRBD1 (6 bases). The receptor's source is a female donor with breast cancer. Some clones in this sample may be carry-over from other donors' samples. Source material: axillary lymph node tissue. The CDR3 DNA sequence: TGCGCCAGCAGCCCACACAGGGTGCTGGGCTCCTATAATTCATCCCTCCACTTA. Encoded protein: CASSPHRVLGSYNSSLHL.